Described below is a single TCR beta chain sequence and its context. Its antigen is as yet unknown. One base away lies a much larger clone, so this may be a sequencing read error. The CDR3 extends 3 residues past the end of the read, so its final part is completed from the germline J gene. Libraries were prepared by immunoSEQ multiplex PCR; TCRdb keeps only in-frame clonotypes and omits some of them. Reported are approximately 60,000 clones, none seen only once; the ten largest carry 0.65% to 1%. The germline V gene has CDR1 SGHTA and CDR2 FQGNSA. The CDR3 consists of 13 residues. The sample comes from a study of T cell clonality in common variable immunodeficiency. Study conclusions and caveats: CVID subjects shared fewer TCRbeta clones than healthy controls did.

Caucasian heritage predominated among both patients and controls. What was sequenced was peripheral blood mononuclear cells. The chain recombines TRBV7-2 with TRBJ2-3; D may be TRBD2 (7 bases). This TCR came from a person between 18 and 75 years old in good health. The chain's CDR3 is CASSHGGRETQYF. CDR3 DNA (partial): TGTGCCAGCAGCCACGGGGGGCGAGAGACG.